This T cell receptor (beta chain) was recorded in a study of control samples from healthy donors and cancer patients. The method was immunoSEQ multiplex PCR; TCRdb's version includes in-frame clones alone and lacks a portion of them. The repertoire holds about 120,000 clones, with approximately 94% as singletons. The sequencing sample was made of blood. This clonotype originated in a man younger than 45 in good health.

The CDR3 sequence: CASSLVGGDYSNQPQHF. Written as DNA, the CDR3 is TGTGCCAGCAGTTTAGTAGGAGGTGATTATAGCAATCAGCCCCAGCATTTT. J is TRBJ1-5 and V is TRBV27, with D uncertain. This CDR3 is built from 17 residues. The germline V and J ends were trimmed by 2 bases and 0 bases, with 14 bases remaining between them. From germline, CDR1 is MNHEY and CDR2 SMNVEV (reference sequence).